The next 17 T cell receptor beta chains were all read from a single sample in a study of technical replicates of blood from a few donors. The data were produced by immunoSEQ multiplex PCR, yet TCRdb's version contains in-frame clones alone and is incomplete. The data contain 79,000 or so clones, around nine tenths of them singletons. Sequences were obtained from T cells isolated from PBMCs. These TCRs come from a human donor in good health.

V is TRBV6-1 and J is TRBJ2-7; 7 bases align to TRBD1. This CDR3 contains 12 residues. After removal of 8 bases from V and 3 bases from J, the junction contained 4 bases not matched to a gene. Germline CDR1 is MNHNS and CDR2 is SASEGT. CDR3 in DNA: TGTGCCAGCTTAGACAGGGACTACGAGCAGTACTTC. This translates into CASLDRDYEQYF.

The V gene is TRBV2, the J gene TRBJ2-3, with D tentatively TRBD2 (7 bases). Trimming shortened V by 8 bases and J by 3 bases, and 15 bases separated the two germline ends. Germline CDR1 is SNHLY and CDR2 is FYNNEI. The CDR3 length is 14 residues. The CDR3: CASAGALETDTQYF. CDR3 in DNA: TGTGCCAGCGCGGGGGCGCTTGAAACAGATACGCAGTATTTT.

As DNA, the CDR3 is TGTGCCAGCAGCCCGGAGTTCCTTAAGAACACCGGGGAGCTGTTTTTT. Its translation: CASSPEFLKNTGELFF. The V call is TRBV13, the J call TRBJ2-2; no clear D. The germline V and J ends were trimmed by 5 bases and 1 base, with 14 bases remaining between them. The CDR3 covers 16 residues. Germline CDR1 reads PRHDT; CDR2 reads FYEKMQ (reference sequence). Based on the CDR3 plus reference TRBV13 and TRBJ2-2, the full variable domain is AAGVIQSPRHLIKEKRETATLKCYPIPRHDTVYWYQQGPGQDPQFLISFYEKMQSDKGSIPDRFSAQQFSDYHSELNMSSLELGDSALYFCASSPEFLKNTGELFFGEGSRLTVL.

The CDR3 region has the DNA TGTGCCAGTAGGAGAGACAGATCTGCCTCCTACGAGCAGTACTTC. The encoded protein is CASRRDRSASYEQYF. V and J are TRBV19 and TRBJ2-7; TRBD1 is a possible D gene (5 bases). Germline V gene sequence: CDR1 LNHDA, CDR2 SQIVND (reference sequence). The CDR3 is 15 residues long. Trimming left V 6 bases short and J 0 bases short, with 15 bases between.

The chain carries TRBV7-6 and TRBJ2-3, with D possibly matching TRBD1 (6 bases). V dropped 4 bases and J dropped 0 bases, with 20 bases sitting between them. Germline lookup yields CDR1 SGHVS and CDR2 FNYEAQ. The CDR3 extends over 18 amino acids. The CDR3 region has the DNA TGTGCCAGCAGCTCGCTTACCGTAACAGGGTTGAGCACAGATACGCAGTATTTT. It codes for CASSSLTVTGLSTDTQYF. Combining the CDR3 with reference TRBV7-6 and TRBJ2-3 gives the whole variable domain GAGVSQSPRYKVTKRGQDVALRCDPISGHVSLYWYRQALGQGPEFLTYFNYEAQQDKSGLPNDRFSAERPEGSISTLTIQRTEQRDSAMYRCASSSLTVTGLSTDTQYFGPGTRLTVL.

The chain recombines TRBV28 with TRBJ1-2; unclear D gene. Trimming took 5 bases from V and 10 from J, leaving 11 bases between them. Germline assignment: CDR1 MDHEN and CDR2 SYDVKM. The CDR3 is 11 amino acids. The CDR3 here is CASSLFGPYTF. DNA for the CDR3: TGTGCCAGCAGTCTGTTTGGGCCCTACACCTTC.

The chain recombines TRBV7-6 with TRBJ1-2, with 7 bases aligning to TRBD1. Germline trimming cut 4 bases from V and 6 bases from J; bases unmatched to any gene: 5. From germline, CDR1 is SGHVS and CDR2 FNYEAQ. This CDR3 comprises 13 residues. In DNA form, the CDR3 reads TGTGCCAGCAGCTCGACCGGGACAGATGGCTACACCTTC. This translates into CASSSTGTDGYTF. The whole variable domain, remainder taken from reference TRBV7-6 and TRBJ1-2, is GAGVSQSPRYKVTKRGQDVALRCDPISGHVSLYWYRQALGQGPEFLTYFNYEAQQDKSGLPNDRFSAERPEGSISTLTIQRTEQRDSAMYRCASSSTGTDGYTFGSGTRLTVV.

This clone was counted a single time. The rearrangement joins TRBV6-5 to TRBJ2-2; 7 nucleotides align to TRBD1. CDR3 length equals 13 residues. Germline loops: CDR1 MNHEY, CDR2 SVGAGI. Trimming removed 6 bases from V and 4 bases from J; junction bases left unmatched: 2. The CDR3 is CASRTGFTGELFF. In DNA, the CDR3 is TGTGCCAGCAGGACAGGGTTCACCGGGGAGCTGTTTTTT.

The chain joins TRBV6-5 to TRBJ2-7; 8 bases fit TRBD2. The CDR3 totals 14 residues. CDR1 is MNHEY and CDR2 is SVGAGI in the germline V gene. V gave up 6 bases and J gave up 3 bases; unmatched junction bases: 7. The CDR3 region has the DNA TGTGCCAGCAGCGAACGAGCGGGGGTCTACGAGCAGTACTTC. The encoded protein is CASSERAGVYEQYF.

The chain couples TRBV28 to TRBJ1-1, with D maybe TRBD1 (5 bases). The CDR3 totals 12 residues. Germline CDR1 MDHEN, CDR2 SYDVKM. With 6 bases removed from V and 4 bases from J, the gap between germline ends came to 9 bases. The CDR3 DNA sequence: TGTGCCAGCAGGTCGGGGGGCACTGAAGCTTTCTTT. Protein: CASRSGGTEAFF.

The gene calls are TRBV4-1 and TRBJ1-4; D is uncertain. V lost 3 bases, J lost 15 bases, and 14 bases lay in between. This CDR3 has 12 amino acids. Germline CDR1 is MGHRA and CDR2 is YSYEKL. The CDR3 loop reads CASSQVEGQLFF. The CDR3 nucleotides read TGCGCCAGCAGCCAGGTAGAGGGTCAGTTGTTTTTT.

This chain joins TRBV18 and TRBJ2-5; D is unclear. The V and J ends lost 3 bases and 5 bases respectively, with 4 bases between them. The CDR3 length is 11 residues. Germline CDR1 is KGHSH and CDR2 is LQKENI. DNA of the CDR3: TGTGCCAGCTCACCTGGCGAGACCCAGTACTTC. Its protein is CASSPGETQYF.

The CDR3 region is CASRQASNTGELFF. The CDR3 bases are TGTGCCAGCAGACAGGCGTCGAACACCGGGGAGCTGTTTTTT. The genes are TRBV6-1 and TRBJ2-2; weak D call: TRBD1 (5 bases). The CDR3 consists of 14 residues. The germline V gene has CDR1 MNHNS and CDR2 SASEGT. The V end lost 6 bases, the J end lost 0 bases, and 8 bases lay between the germline ends.

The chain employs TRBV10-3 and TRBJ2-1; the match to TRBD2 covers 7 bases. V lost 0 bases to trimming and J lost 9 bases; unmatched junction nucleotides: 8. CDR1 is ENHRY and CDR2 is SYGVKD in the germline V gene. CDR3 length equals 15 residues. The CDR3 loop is CAISESSGTITEQFF. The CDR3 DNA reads TGTGCCATCAGTGAGTCGAGCGGGACGATCACTGAGCAGTTCTTC.

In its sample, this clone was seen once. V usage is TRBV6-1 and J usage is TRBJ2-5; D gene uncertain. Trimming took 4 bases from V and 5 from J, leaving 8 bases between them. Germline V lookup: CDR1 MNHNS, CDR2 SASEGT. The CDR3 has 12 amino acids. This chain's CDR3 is CASSAYRETQYF. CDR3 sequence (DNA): TGTGCCAGCAGTGCGTACCGGGAGACCCAGTACTTC.

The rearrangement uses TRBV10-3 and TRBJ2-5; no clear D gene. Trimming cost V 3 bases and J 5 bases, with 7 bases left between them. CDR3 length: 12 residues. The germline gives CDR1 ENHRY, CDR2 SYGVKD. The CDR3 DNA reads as TGTGCCATCAGTGAAATTCCGGAGACCCAGTACTTC. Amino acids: CAISEIPETQYF.

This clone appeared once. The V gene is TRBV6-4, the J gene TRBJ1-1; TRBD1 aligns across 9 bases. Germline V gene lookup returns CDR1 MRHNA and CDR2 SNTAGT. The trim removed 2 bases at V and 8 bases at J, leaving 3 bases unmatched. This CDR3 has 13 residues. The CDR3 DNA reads TGTGCCAGCAGTGACCGGACAGGGGAGGAAGCTTTCTTT. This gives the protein CASSDRTGEEAFF.